This T cell receptor beta chain was sequenced in a study of human T cells and chemical hapten exposure. V was cut by 7 bases and J by 12 bases, with 16 bases left in between. The CDR3 consists of 12 residues. The V gene's germline CDR1 is MNHNS and CDR2 SASEGT. The time point here: patch test 1, 2 weeks after DPC sensitization. Specified treatment: therapeutic diphenylcyclopropenone sensitization with weekly scalp DPC. In every case, blood was obtained before the patch test was applied. Total RNA was extracted from unfractionated whole blood. TCRdb called the RACE reads again in MiXCR, with one record for every CDR3 protein. The table has some 380,000 distinct CDR3 sequences, roughly 5% seen once. This clonotype was detected ten times or more.

This chain connects TRBV6-1 to TRBJ2-1; D may be TRBD1 (6 bases). The TCR comes from a woman aged 45 to 65 with alopecia areata. Some clones in this sample may be carry-over from other donors' samples. Sequences were derived from whole blood, sampled in connection with sensitization to the hapten diphenylcyclopropenone (DPC). The CDR3 region has the DNA TGTGCCAGCACCCCTCAGGGGCGAGGGCAGTTCTTC. Translated: CASTPQGRGQFF.